Each of the 2 T cell receptor beta chains below was sequenced from the same sample in a study of blood T cell repertoires in COVID-19. Assay: immunoSEQ multiplex PCR; the TCRdb copy retains only in-frame clones and omits some. The sample carries roughly 14,000 clones, around 73% recorded once. The sequenced sample was peripheral blood. The receptors stem from a man between 65 and 80 years old with acute or convalescent COVID-19.

The chain has TRBV10-2 and TRBJ2-4; 10 bases align to TRBD2. CDR1 WSHSY and CDR2 SAAADI come from the germline V gene. Unmatched junction bases numbered 3, after V lost 6 bases and J lost 7 bases. The CDR3 contains 13 residues. In DNA form, the CDR3 reads TGCGCCAGCAGCGGTAGCGGGGGGAACATTCAGTACTTC. Translation gives CASSGSGGNIQYF.

The V gene is TRBV7-9, the J gene TRBJ1-5; 8 bases match TRBD1. Germline V CDR1 and CDR2: SEHNR, FQNEAQ (reference sequence). J was trimmed by 7 bases and V by 3 bases; bases with no gene match: 11. The CDR3 has 16 residues. CDR3 coding DNA: TGTGCCAGCAGCTTTCACGACAGGGGCGGTGGGCAGCCCCAGCATTTT. Translation gives CASSFHDRGGGQPQHF.